Below, one T cell receptor (beta chain) is given with its context. Antigen: not known. The V gene end was trimmed by 8 bases and the J gene end by 4 bases; junction bases not matched to a gene: 10. Germline-derived CDR1 and CDR2 are LNHDA and SQIVND (reference sequence). This CDR3 region has 14 residues. Generated by immunoSEQ multiplex PCR, the TCRdb table keeps only in-frame clones and is missing some. The repertoire holds roughly 66,000 clones, 85% to 90% seen once, with around 1.8% in the top ten. The sample comes from a study of T cells in localized non-small cell lung cancer. Whole-study results and caveats: Adjacent lung held a median about 57 of the top 100 tumor clones. Uninvolved adjacent lung had the highest recorded T cell clonality, with tumor below it. Since sequencing was restricted to only one region of the tumor, intratumor heterogeneity remains a possibility.

The J gene is TRBJ1-1, the V gene TRBV19; 7 nucleotides align to TRBD1. The TCR comes from a woman aged 40-70 years with stage I lung adenocarcinoma. The material sequenced was peripheral blood, taken before any cancer treatment. The CDR3 region is CASRLRTGGTEAFF. For the CDR3, the DNA is TGTGCCAGTCGGCTTAGGACAGGCGGCACTGAAGCTTTCTTT. Combining the CDR3 with reference TRBV19 and TRBJ1-1 gives the whole variable domain DGGITQSPKYLFRKEGQNVTLSCEQNLNHDAMYWYRQDPGQGLRLIYYSQIVNDFQKGDIAEGYSVSREKKESFPLTVTSAQKNPTAFYLCASRLRTGGTEAFFGQGTRLTVV.